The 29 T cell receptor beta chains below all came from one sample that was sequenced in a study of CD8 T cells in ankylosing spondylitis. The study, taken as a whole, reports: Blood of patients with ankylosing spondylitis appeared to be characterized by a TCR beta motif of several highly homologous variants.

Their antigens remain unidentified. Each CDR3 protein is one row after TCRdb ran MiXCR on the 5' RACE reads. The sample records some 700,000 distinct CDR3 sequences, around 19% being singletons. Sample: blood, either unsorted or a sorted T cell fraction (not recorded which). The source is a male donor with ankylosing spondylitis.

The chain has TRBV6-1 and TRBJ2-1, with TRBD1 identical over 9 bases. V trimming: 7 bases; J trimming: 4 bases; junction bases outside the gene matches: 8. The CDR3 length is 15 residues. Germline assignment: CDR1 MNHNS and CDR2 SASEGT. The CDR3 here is CASILGTGLYNEQFF. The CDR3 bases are TGTGCCAGCATCCTAGGGACAGGGCTTTACAATGAGCAGTTCTTC.

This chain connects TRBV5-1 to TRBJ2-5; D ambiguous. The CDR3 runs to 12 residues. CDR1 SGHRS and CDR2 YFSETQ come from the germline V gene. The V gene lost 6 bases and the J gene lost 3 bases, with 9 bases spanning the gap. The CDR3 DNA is TGCGCCAGCAATTTCAATGAAGAGACCCAGTACTTC. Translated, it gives CASNFNEETQYF.

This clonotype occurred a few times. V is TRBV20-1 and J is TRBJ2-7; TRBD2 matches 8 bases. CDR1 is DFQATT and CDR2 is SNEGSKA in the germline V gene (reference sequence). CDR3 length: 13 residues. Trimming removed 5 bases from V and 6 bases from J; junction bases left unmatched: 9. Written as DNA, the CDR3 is TGCAGTGCTTCACACGGGAGGGGGGGCGAGCAGTACTTC. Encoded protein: CSASHGRGGEQYF.

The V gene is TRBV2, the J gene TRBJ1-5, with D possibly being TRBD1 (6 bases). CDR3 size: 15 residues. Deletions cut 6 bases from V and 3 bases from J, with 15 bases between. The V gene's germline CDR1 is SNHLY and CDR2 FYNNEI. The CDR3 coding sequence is TGTGCCAGCAGATCGGACAGTGTCTACAATCAGCCCCAGCATTTT. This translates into CASRSDSVYNQPQHF.

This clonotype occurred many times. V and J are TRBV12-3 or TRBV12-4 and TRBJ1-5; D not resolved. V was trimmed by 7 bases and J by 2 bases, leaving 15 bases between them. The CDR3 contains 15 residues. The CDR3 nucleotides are TGTGCCAGCAAACCCGAGGGTGGCGGCAATCAGCCCCAGCATTTT. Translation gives CASKPEGGGNQPQHF.

The CDR3 loop reads CASSKRTGVDEKLFF. The CDR3 coding sequence is TGTGCCAGCAGCAAGAGGACAGGGGTAGATGAAAAACTGTTTTTT. The rearrangement joins TRBV21-1 to TRBJ1-4; the table names TRBD1, a call not compared with the DNA. TRBV21-1 is a known pseudogene. The length of the CDR3 is 15 residues.

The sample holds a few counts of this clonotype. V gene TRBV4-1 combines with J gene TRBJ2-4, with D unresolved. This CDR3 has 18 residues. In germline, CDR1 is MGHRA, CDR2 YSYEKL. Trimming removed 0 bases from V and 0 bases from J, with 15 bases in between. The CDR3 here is CASSQDLDFPSAKNIQYF. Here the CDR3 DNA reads TGCGCCAGCAGCCAAGATCTTGACTTCCCCTCAGCCAAAAACATTCAGTACTTC.

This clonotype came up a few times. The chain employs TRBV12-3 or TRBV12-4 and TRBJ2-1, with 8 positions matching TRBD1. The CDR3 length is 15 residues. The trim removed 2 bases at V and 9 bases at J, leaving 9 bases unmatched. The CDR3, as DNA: TGTGCCAGCAGTTTATTTGCGGGACAGGCTGTTGAGCAGTTCTTC. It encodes CASSLFAGQAVEQFF.

The CDR3 DNA follows: TGTGCCAGCAGTTTTCTCCCAGGCTCGAGCTCCTACGAGCAGTACTTC. It encodes CASSFLPGSSSYEQYF. The chain recombines TRBV27 with TRBJ2-7; no reliable D call. Germline CDR1 is MNHEY and CDR2 is SMNVEV (reference sequence). V lost 3 bases to trimming and J lost 0 bases, with 15 bases between them. The CDR3 sequence is 16 residues long.

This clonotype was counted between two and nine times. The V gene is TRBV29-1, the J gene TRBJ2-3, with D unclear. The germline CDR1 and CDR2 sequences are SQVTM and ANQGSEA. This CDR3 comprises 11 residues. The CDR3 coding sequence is TGCACGTTCCCCCTCGGAGATACGCAGTATTTT. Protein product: CTFPLGDTQYF.

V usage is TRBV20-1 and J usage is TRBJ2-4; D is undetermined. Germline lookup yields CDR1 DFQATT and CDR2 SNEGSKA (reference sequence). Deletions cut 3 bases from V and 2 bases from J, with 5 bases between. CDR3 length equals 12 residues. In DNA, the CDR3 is TGCAGTGCTAGGGGGACCAAAAACATTCAGTACTTC. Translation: CSARGTKNIQYF.

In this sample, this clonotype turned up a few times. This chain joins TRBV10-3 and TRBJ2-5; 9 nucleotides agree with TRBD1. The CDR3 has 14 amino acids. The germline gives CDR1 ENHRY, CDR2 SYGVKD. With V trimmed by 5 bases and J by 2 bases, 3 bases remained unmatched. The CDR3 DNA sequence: TGTGCCATCAGTCGGACAGGGGTGCAAGAGACCCAGTACTTC. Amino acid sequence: CAISRTGVQETQYF.

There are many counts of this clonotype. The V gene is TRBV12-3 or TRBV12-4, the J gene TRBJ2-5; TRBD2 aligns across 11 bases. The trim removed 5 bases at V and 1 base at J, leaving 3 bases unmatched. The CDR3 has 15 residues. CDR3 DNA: TGTGCCAGCAGTATCGGGACTAGCGGCCAAGAGACCCAGTACTTC. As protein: CASSIGTSGQETQYF.

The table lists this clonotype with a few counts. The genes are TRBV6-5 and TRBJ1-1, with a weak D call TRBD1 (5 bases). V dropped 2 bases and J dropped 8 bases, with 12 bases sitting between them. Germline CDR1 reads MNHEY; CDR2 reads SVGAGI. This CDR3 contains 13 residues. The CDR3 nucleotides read TGTGCCAGCAGTTACGGTGACAGCCTAGAAGCTTTCTTT. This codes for CASSYGDSLEAFF.

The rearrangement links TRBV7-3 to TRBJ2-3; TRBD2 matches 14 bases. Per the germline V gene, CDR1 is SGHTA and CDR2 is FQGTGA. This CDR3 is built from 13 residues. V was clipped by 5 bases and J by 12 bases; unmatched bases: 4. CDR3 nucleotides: TGTGCCAGCAGCCTAGGACTAGCGGGGGGTCAGTATTTT. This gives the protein CASSLGLAGGQYF.

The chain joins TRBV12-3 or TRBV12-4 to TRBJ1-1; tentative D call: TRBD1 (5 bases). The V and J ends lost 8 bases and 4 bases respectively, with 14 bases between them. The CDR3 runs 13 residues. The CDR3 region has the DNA TGTGCCAGCGCCGGGGGTGCGATCACTGAAGCTTTCTTT. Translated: CASAGGAITEAFF.

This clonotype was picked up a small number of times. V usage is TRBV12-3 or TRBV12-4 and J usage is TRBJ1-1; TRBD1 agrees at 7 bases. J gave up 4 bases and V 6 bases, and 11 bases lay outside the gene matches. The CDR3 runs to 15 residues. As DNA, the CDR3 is TGTGCCAGCAGGGAGAGACAGGGTATCAGCACTGAAGCTTTCTTT. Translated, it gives CASRERQGISTEAFF.

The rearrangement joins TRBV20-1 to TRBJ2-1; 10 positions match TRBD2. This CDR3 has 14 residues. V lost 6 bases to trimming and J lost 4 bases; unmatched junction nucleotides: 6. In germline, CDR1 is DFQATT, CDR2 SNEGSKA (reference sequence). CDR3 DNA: TGCAGTGCCCCCGGGACTAGCGCATACAATGAGCAGTTCTTC. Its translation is CSAPGTSAYNEQFF.

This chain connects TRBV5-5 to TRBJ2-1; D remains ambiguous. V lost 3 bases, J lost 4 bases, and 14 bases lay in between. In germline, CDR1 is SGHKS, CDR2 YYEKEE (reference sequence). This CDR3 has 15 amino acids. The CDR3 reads CASSSWLAIYNEQFF. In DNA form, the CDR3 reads TGTGCCAGCAGCTCCTGGCTGGCTATATACAATGAGCAGTTCTTC.

Here the CDR3 DNA reads TGTGCCAGCAGCTCAGGGACTAGCGGGGGGAGGCAGTTCTTC. The encoded protein is CASSSGTSGGRQFF. The chain carries TRBV7-3 and TRBJ2-1; TRBD2 matches at 15 bases. The V gene end was trimmed by 4 bases and the J gene end by 12 bases; junction bases not matched to a gene: 4. Germline CDR1 is SGHTA and CDR2 is FQGTGA. The length of the CDR3 is 14 residues.

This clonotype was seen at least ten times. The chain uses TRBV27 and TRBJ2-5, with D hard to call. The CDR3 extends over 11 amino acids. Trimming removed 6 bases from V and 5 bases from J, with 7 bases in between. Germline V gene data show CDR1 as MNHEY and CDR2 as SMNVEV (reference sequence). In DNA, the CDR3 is TGTGCCAGCAGCTTCCGGGAGACCCAGTACTTC. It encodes CASSFRETQYF.

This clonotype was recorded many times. The CDR3 DNA is TGCAGCGTTGGTGACGGGAACACCGGGGAGCTGTTTTTT. Its protein product is CSVGDGNTGELFF. V is TRBV29-1 and J is TRBJ2-2; D call uncertain. Germline V CDR1 and CDR2: SQVTM, ANQGSEA. V gave up 4 bases and J gave up 1 base, with 7 bases separating them. The CDR3 runs 13 residues.

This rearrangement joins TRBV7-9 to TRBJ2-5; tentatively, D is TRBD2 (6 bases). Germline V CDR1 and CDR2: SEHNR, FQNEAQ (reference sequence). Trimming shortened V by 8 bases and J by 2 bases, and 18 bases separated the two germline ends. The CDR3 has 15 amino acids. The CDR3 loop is CASRRRRESQETQYF. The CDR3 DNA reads TGTGCCAGCCGGCGGAGGAGGGAGTCGCAAGAGACCCAGTACTTC.

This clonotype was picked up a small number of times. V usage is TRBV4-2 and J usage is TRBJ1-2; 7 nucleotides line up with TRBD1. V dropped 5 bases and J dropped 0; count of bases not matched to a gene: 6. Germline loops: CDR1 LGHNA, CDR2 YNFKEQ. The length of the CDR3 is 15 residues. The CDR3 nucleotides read TGTGCCAGCAGCAAAGGACAGGCCACTAACTATGGCTACACCTTC. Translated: CASSKGQATNYGYTF.

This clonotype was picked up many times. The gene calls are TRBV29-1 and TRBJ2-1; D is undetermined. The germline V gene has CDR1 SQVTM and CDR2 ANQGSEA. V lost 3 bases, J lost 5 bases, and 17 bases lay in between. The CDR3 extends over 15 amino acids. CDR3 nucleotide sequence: TGCAGCGTTGAGGGTGGGGTGCGGTCTAACAATGAGCAGTTCTTC. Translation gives CSVEGGVRSNNEQFF.

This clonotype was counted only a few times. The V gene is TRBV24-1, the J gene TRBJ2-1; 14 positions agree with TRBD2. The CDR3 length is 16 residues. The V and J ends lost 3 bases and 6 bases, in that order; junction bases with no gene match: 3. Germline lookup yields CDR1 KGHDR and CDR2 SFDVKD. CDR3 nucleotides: TGTGCCACCAGTGATCGGACTAGCGGGAGGTCCAATGAGCAGTTCTTC. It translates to CATSDRTSGRSNEQFF.

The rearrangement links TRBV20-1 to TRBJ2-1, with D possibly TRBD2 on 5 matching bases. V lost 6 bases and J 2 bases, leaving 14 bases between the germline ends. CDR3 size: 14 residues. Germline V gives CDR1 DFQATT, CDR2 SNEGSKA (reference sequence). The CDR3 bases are TGCAGTGCCCCAAGCGGAGGCCCCTACAATGAGCAGTTCTTC. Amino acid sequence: CSAPSGGPYNEQFF.

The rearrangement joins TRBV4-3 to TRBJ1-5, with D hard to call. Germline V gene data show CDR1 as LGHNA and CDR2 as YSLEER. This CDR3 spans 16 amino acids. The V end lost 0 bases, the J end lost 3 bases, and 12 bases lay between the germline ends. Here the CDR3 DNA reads TGCGCCAGCAGCCAAGAGTTGAGCCAGTCCAATCAGCCCCAGCATTTT. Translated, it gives CASSQELSQSNQPQHF.

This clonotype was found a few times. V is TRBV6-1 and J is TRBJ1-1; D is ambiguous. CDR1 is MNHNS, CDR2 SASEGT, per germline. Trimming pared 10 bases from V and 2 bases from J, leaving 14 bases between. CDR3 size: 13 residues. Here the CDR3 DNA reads TGTGCCACCTATGAATTGATTAACACTGAAGCTTTCTTT. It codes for CATYELINTEAFF.